The entry that follows covers one TCR beta chain sequence. As yet, its antigen is unknown. It was around 11 ml of fresh peripheral blood that supplied the PBMCs. Amplification targeted TCR beta CDR3 regions from RNA transcripts. Using the HTBI primer set, a first-round RT-PCR was run on the TCR CDR3. TCRdb analysed the multiplex PCR reads with MiXCR anew, one entry per CDR3 protein. This sample carries 300,000 to 350,000 distinct CDR3 sequences, around 17% of them seen once, and the ten largest clones take around 34%. This sample is part of a study of T cells in Graves' hyperthyroidism and ophthalmopathy. Overall study findings and caveats: Ophthalmopathy was predicted by the model a median of about 6.7 months ahead of onset. Blood also carried most thyroid clonotypes expanded above 0.001. A model of 13 V-J pairs discriminated ophthalmopathy from stable hyperthyroidism.

V was shortened by 4 bases and J by 2 bases, with 15 bases between the two germline ends. From germline, CDR1 is LNHDA and CDR2 SQIVND (reference sequence). There are 15 residues in the CDR3. The sample consisted of blood. The chain has TRBV19 and TRBJ2-7; D perhaps matches TRBD1 (7 bases). The receptor comes from a young man with Graves' hyperthyroidism. CDR3 DNA: TGTGCCAGTAGTACACCGACAGGGAGGCCCTACGAGCAGTACTTC. Translating it yields CASSTPTGRPYEQYF.